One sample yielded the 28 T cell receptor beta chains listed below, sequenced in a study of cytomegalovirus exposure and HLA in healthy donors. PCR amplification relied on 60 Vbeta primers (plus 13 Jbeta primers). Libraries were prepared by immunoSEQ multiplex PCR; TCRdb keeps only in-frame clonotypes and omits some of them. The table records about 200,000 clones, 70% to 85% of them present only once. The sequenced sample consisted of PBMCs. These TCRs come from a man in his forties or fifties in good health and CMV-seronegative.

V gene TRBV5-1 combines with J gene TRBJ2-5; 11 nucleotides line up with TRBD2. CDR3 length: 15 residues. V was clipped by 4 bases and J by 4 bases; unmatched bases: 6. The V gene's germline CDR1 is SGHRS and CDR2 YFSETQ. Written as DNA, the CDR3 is TGCGCCAGCAGCATTAGCGGGAGGGCCAGAGAGACCCAGTACTTC. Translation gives CASSISGRARETQYF.

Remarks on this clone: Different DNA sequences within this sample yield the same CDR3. CDR3 sequence: CASSYGTSGSYEQYF. In nucleotides, the CDR3 is TGTGCCAGCAGTTACGGGACTAGCGGGAGCTACGAGCAGTACTTC. The chain has TRBV6-5 and TRBJ2-7; 14 nucleotides line up with TRBD2. This CDR3 spans 15 amino acids. CDR1 is MNHEY and CDR2 is SVGAGI in the germline V gene. Trimming at V came to 2 bases and at J to 3 bases, leaving 0 bases not matched to a gene.

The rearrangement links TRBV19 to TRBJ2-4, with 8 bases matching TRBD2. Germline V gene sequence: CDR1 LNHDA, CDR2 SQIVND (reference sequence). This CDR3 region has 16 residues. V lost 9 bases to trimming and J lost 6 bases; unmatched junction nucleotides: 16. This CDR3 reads CASARAGTSGINIQYF. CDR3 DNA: TGTGCCAGCGCTAGGGCGGGAACTAGCGGAATAAACATTCAGTACTTC.

The CDR3 DNA reads as TGCGCCAGCAGCTTGGATTACAGGGGTAACACTGAAGCTTTCTTT. Translating it yields CASSLDYRGNTEAFF. The chain joins TRBV5-1 to TRBJ1-1; 7 bases are a match to TRBD1. There are 15 residues in the CDR3. Trimming removed 0 bases from V and 2 bases from J; junction bases left unmatched: 4. Germline lookup yields CDR1 SGHRS and CDR2 YFSETQ.

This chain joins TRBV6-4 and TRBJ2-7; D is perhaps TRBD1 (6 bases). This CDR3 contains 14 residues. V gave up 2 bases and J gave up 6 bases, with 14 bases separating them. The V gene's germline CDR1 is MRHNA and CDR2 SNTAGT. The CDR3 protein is CASSDAPGVSEQYF. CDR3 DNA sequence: TGTGCCAGCAGTGACGCCCCAGGGGTCTCCGAGCAGTACTTC.

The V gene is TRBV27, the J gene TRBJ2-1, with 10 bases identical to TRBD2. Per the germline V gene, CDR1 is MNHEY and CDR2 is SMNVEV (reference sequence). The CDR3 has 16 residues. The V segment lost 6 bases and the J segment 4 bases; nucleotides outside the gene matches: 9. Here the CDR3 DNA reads TGTGCCAGCAGCGCATCCGGGACTAGCGAGTACAATGAGCAGTTCTTC. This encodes CASSASGTSEYNEQFF.

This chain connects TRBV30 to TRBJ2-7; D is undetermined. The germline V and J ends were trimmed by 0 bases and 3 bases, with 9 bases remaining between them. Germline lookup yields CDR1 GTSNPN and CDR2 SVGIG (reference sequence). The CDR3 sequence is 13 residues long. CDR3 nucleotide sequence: TGTGCCTGGAGTGTGGAGAGATACTACGAGCAGTACTTC. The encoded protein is CAWSVERYYEQYF.

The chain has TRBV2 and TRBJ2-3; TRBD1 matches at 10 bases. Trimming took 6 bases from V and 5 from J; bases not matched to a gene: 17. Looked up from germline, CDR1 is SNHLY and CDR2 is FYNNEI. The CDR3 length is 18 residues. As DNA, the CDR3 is TGTGCCAGCAGCTACCCCTTGCCGGGACAGGGGTTCGAAGATACGCAGTATTTT. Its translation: CASSYPLPGQGFEDTQYF.

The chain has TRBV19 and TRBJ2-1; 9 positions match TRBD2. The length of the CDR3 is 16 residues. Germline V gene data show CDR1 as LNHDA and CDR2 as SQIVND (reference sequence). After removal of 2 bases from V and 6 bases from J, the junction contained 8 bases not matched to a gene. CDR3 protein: CASSIIGGRASNEQFF. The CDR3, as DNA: TGTGCCAGTAGTATAATTGGCGGGAGGGCCTCCAATGAGCAGTTCTTC.

The CDR3 DNA is TGTGCCAGCAGTTTCGACAGTAATCAGCCCCAGCATTTT. Translated, it gives CASSFDSNQPQHF. The chain recombines TRBV7-9 with TRBJ1-5; D perhaps matches TRBD1 (5 bases). Trimming stripped 6 bases from V and 4 bases from J, with 10 bases between. From germline, CDR1 is SEHNR and CDR2 FQNEAQ (reference sequence). This CDR3 comprises 13 residues.

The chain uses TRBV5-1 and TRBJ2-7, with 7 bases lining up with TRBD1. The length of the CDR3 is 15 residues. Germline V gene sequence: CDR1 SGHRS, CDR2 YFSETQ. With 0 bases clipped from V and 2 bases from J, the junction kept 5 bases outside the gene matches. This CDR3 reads CASSLVAGGTYEQYF. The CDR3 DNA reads TGCGCCAGCAGCTTGGTGGCAGGGGGAACCTACGAGCAGTACTTC.

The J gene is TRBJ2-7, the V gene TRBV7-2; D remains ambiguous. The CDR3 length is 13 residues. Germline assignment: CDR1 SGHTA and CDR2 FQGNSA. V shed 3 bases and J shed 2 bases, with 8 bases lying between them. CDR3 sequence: CASSFGPAYEQYF. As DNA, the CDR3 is TGTGCCAGCAGCTTTGGCCCAGCCTACGAGCAGTACTTC.

The CDR3 bases are TGTGCCTGGCGGCAGGGAGGAAGAAGCAATCAGCCCCAGCATTTT. Its protein is CAWRQGGRSNQPQHF. V gene TRBV30 combines with J gene TRBJ1-5; a weak D match, TRBD1 (5 bases). V was cut by 5 bases and J by 1 base, with 15 bases left in between. CDR1 is GTSNPN, CDR2 SVGIG, per germline (reference sequence). The CDR3 spans 15 residues.

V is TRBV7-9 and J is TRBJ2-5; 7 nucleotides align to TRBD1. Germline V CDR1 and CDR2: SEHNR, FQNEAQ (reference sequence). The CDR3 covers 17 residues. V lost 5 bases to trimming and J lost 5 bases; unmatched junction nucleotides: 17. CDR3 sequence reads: CASSRNAPGTVSETQYF. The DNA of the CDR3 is TGTGCCAGCAGCCGAAATGCACCCGGGACAGTATCGGAGACCCAGTACTTC.

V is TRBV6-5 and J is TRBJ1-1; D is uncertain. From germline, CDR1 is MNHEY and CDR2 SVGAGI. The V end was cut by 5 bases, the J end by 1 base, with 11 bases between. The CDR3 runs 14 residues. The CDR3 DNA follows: TGTGCCAGCAGTCCCAGAAACGAGAACACTGAAGCTTTCTTT. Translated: CASSPRNENTEAFF.

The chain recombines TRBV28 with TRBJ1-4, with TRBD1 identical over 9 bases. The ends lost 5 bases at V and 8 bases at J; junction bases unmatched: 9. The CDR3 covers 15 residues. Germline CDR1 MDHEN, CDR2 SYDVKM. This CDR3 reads CASSLPGQGYEKLFF. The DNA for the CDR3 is TGTGCCAGCAGTCTTCCGGGACAGGGTTACGAAAAACTGTTTTTT. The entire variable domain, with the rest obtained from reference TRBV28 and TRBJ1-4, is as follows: DVKVTQSSRYLVKRTGEKVFLECVQDMDHENMFWYRQDPGLGLRLIYFSYDVKMKEKGDIPEGYSVSREKKERFSLILESASTNQTSMYLCASSLPGQGYEKLFFGSGTQLSVL.

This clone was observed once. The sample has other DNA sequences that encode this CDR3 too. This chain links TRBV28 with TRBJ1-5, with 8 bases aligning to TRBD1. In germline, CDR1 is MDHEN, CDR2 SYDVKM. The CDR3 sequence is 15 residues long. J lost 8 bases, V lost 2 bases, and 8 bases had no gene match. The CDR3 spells CASSLQGAPWEPQHF. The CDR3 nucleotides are TGTGCCAGCAGTTTACAGGGGGCGCCGTGGGAGCCCCAGCATTTT.

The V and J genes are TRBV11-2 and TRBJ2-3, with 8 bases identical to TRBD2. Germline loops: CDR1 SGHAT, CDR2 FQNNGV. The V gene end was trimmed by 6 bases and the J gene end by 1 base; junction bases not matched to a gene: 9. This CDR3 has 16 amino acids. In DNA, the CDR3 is TGTGCCAGCAGGGCCGGGGGGGGCTTTGGCACAGATACGCAGTATTTT. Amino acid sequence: CASRAGGGFGTDTQYF.

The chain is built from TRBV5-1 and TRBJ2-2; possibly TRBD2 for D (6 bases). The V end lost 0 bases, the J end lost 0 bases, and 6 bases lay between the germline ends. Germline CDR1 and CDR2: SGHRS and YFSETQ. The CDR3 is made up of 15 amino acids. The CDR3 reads CASSLGLANTGELFF. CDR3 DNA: TGCGCCAGCAGCTTGGGACTAGCGAACACCGGGGAGCTGTTTTTT.

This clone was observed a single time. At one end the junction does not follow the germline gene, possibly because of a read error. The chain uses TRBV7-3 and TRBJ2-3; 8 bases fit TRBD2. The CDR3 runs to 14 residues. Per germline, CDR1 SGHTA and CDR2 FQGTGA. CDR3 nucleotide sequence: TGTGCCAGCAGCACTAGGACTAGCAGAGATACGCAGTATTTT. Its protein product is CASSTRTSRDTQYF.

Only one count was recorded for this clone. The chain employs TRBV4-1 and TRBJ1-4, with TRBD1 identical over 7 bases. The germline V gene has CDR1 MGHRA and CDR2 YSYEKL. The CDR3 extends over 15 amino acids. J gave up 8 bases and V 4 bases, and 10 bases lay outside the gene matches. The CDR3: CASSPREQGREKLFF. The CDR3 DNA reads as TGCGCCAGCAGCCCCAGGGAACAGGGGAGGGAAAAACTGTTTTTT.

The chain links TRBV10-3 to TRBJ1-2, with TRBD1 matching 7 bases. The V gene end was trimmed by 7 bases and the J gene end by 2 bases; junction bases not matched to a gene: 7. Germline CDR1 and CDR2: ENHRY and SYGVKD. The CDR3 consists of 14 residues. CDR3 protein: CAINPGQPNYGYTF. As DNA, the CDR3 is TGTGCCATCAATCCGGGACAGCCAAACTATGGCTACACCTTC.

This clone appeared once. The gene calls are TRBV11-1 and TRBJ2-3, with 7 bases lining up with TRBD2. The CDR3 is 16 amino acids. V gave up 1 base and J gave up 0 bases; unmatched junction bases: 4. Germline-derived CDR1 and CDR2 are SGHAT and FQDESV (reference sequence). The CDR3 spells CASSLGGGSSTDTQYF. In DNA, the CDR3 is TGTGCCAGCAGCTTAGGGGGGGGATCAAGCACAGATACGCAGTATTTT.

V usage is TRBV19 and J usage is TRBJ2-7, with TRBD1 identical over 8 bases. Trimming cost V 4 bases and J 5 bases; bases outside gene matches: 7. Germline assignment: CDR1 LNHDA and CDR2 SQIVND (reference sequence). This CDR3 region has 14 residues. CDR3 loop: CASSTGQGWDEQYF. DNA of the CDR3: TGTGCCAGTAGTACCGGACAGGGCTGGGACGAGCAGTACTTC.

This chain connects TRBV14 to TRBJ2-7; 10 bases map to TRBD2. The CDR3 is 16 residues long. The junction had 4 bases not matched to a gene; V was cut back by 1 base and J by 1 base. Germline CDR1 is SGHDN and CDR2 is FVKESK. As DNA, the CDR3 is TGTGCCAGCAGCCAAGGGGTAGCGGGAGGATCCTACGAGCAGTACTTC. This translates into CASSQGVAGGSYEQYF.

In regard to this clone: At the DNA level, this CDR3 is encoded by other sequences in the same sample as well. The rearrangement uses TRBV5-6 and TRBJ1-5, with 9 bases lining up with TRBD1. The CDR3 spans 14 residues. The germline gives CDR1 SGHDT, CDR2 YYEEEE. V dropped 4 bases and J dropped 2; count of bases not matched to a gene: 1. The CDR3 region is CASSGDRGNQPQHF. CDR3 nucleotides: TGTGCCAGCAGCGGGGACAGGGGCAATCAGCCCCAGCATTTT.

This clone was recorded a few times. The CDR3 coding sequence is TGTGCCAGCAGGCCTCTGGGGGGGAGGGCCCATAATGAGCAGTTCTTC. Its translation is CASRPLGGRAHNEQFF. The chain couples TRBV11-2 to TRBJ2-1; TRBD2 agrees at 7 bases. Germline values: CDR1 SGHAT, CDR2 FQNNGV. CDR3 length: 16 residues. J lost 7 bases, V lost 6 bases, and 15 bases had no gene match.

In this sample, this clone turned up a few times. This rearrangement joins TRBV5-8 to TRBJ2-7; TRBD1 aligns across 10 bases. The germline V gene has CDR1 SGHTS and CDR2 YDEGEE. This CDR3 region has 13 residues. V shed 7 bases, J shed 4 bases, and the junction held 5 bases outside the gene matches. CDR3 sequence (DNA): TGTGCCAGCCGACGACAGGGGGCTTACGAGCAGTACTTC. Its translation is CASRRQGAYEQYF.